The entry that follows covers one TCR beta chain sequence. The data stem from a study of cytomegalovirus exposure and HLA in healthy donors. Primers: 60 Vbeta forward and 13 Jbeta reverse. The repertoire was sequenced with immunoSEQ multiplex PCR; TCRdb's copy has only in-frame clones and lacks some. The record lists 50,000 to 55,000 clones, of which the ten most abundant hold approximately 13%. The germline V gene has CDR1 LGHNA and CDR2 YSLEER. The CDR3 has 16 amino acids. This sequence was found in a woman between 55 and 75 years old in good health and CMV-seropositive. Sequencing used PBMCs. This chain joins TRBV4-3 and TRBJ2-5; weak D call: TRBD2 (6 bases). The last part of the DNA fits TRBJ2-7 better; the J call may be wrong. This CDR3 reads CASSQDRGSRAYEQYF. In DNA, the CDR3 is TGCGCCAGCAGCCAAGATCGGGGGTCCCGGGCCTACGAGCAGTACTTC.